The 7 T cell receptor beta chains given below trace back to one sample, sequenced in a study of CD8+CD57+ T cells in acquired aplastic anemia. Patients who underwent sequencing had shown CD8+CD57+ cell expansion by flow cytometry. Genomic DNA constituted the template upon which TCR beta VDJ and CDR3 profiling was performed. A single record per CDR3 protein comes from TCRdb applying MiXCR to the reads. The sample records 180,000 or so distinct CDR3 sequences, roughly 50% being singletons. Sequencing was performed on sorted CD4+, CD8+, or CD8+CD57+ T cells (not recorded which) from PBMCs. The receptors here all came from a human donor with aplastic anemia.

The chain has TRBV20-1 and TRBJ1-2; D gene ambiguous. The germline CDR1 and CDR2 sequences are DFQATT and SNEGSKA (reference sequence). This CDR3 region has 12 residues. V shed 3 bases and J shed 8 bases, with 13 bases lying between them. The CDR3 DNA reads TGCAGTGCTAGTTACGGCGTATCGGGCTACACCTTC. Its translation: CSASYGVSGYTF.

Written as DNA, the CDR3 is TGTGCCAGCAGCAGATGGGCGGGGGACGCTGGGGCCAACGTCCTGACTTTC. It yields the protein CASSRWAGDAGANVLTF. J is TRBJ2-6 and V is TRBV11-1; TRBD2 aligns across 7 bases. The CDR3 runs 17 residues. The germline CDR1 and CDR2 sequences are SGHAT and FQDESV (reference sequence). V was clipped by 5 bases and J by 2 bases; unmatched bases: 9.

On this clonotype: One base away lies a much larger clone, so this may be a sequencing read error. V is TRBV6-2 or TRBV6-3 and J is TRBJ1-1; no reliable D call. Germline V gene lookup returns CDR1 MNHEY and CDR2 SVGEGT. The CDR3 is 15 residues long. CDR3 loop: CASSYGSGRATEAIF. The CDR3 DNA reads TGTGCCAGCAGTTATGGGTCTGGGAGAGCCACTGAAGCTATCTTT.

A remark on this clonotype: At one end the junction does not follow the germline gene, possibly because of a read error. The gene calls are TRBV11-1 and TRBJ2-7, with TRBD1 as a possible D gene (6 bases). Germline lookup yields CDR1 SGHAT and CDR2 FQDESV (reference sequence). The CDR3 spans 14 residues. The CDR3: CAGSQDPDSYEQYF. CDR3 sequence (DNA): TGTGCCGGCAGCCAAGACCCGGACAGCTACGAGCAGTACTTC.

This clonotype occurred a few times. The chain couples TRBV7-7 to TRBJ2-2; perhaps TRBD2 as D (5 bases). CDR1 and CDR2 (germline): SSHAT, FNYEAQ (reference sequence). This CDR3 contains 11 residues. CDR3 bases: TGTGCTTACCGCGAGGGCGGGGAGCTGTTTTTT. Amino acid sequence: CAYREGGELFF.

The CDR3 nucleotides read TGTGCCACAAGGACAGGGGGCTATGGCTACACCTTC. It translates to CATRTGGYGYTF. This chain uses TRBV6-1 with TRBJ1-2, with 10 bases fitting TRBD1. Germline V gene sequence: CDR1 MNHNS, CDR2 SASEGT. The CDR3 runs to 12 residues. With V trimmed by 10 bases and J by 4 bases, 3 bases remained unmatched.

As to this clonotype: A read error may explain this, as a much larger clone is one base away. The gene calls are TRBV5-1 and TRBJ2-5, with unresolved D. From germline, CDR1 is SGHRS and CDR2 YFSETQ. CDR3 length: 14 residues. CDR3 amino acids: CASSLLPDQEAQYF. The CDR3 region has the DNA TGCGCCAGCAGCTTACTCCCGGACCAAGAGGCCCAGTACTTC. Supplemented by reference TRBV5-1 and TRBJ2-5, the full variable domain reads KAGVTQTPRYLIKTRGQQVTLSCSPISGHRSVSWYQQTPGQGLQFLFEYFSETQRNKGNFPGRFSGRQFSNSRSEMNVSTLELGDSALYLCASSLLPDQEAQYFGPGTRLLVL.